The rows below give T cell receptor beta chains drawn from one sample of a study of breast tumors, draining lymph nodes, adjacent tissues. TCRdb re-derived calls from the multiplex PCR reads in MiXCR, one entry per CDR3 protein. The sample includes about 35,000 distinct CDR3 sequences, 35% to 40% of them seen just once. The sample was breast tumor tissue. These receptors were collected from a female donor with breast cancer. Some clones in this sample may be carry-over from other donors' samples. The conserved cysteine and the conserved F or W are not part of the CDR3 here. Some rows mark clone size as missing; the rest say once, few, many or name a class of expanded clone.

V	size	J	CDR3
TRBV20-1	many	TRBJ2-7	SAQPGQGGDYEQY
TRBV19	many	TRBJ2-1	ASSMMPSGILNEQF
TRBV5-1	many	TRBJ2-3	ASSFSGFTDTQY
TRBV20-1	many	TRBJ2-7	SAQGQTADYEQY
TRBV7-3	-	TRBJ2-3	ASSPRILRTDTQY
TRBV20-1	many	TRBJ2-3	SARDLYRAGTDTQY
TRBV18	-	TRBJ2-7	ASSPAGGMSHEQY
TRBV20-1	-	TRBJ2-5	SARGFLAGGFQETQY
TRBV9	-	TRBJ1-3	ASSAGGSSGNTIY
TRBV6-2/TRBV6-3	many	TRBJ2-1	ASSFGLAEGGDEQF
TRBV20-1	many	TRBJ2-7	SATSGSSYEQY
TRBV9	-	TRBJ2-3	ASSSTSRNHPDTQY
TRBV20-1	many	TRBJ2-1	SARDSGSAFLNEQF
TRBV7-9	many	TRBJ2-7	ASSTGAYEQY
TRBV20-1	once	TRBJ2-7	SAFPRQGGDEQY
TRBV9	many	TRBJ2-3	ASSVVGEHTSDTQY
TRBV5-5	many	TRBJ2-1	ASSSGTGDEQF
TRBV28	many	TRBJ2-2	ASSSPGLQNTGELF
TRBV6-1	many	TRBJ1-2	ASSEAWGSYGYT
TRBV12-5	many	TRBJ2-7	ASGQTSGPYEQY
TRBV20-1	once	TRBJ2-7	SASFPLSYEQY
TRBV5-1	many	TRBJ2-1	ASSLGVSRIRF
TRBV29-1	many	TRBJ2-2	SVASGRTGTGELF
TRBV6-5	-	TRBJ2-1	ASSYTGGSLYNEQF
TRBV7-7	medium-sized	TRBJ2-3	ASSPGTSGSTDTQY
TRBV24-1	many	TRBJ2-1	ATSGDTSSYNEQF
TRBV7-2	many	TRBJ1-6	ASSLQTGGNSPLH
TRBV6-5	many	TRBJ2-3	ASSLDQQSGTDTQY
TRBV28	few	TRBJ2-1	ASRQLADSYNEQF
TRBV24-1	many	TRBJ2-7	ATSDHKVYEQY
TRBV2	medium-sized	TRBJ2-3	ASSNRGHTQY
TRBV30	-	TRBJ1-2	AWTLDGDYGYT
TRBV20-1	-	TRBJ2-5	SAMTSGETQY
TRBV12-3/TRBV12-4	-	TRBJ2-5	ASSLVSQGFKEAQY
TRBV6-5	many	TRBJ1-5	ASRGTGSNQPQH
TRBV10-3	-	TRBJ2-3	AISESSGLSTDTQY
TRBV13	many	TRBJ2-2	ASSSEFSGTGELF
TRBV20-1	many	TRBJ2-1	SAPGTSGARSYNEQF
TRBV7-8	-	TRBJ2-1	ASSPVDSEQF
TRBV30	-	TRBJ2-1	AWSAGTGVRNEQF
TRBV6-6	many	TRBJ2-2	ASRALSREVGELF
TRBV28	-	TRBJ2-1	ASSLQDDEQF
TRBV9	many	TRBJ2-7	ASSARSGTSAYEQY
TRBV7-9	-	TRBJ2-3	ASTAGTTSTDTQY
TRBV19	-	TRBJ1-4	ASSSQGARGEKLF